This record covers a single TCR beta chain. This sample stems from a study of blood T cell repertoires in COVID-19. Across the whole study: Spain, Italy and the United States supplied samples that represented acute and convalescent COVID-19.

Unmatched junction bases numbered 10, after V lost 5 bases and J lost 10 bases. Germline V gene lookup returns CDR1 SGHNT and CDR2 YENEEA. The CDR3 contains 13 residues. Libraries were prepared by immunoSEQ multiplex PCR; TCRdb keeps only in-frame clonotypes and omits some of them. The table lists about 190,000 clones, 87% of them singletons. The rearrangement joins TRBV11-3 to TRBJ1-1; 7 bases line up with TRBD1. Sample: peripheral blood. This TCR was recovered from an older woman with COVID-19, enrolled during active disease. The chain's CDR3 is CASSQRTGGLAFF. The CDR3 bases are TGTGCCAGCAGCCAGAGGACAGGCGGGTTAGCTTTCTTT.